These 28 T cell receptor beta chains share one sample of origin, sequenced in a study of PD-1 blockade in classical Hodgkin lymphoma. The assay was immunoSEQ multiplex PCR, and TCRdb's table has in-frame clones only and misses some. The profile shows about 64,000 clones, roughly 89% of them singletons. As to time point: cycle 4 day 1 (C4D1), after around six weeks of nivolumab. Following autologous stem cell transplantation, relapse occurred in every patient, and exposure to brentuximab vedotin varied. Specimen: peripheral blood mononuclear cells (PBMCs), collected before the fourth cycle of nivolumab. The source is a human donor with classical Hodgkin lymphoma.

This chain uses TRBV7-3 with TRBJ2-7; 9 nucleotides line up with TRBD1. With V trimmed by 2 bases and J by 7 bases, 3 bases remained unmatched. This CDR3 contains 13 residues. The V gene's germline CDR1 is SGHTA and CDR2 FQGTGA. The CDR3 nucleotides read TGTGCCAGCAGCTTAGGACAGGGGAGGGAGCAGTACTTC. Encoded protein: CASSLGQGREQYF. Filled out from reference TRBV7-3 and TRBJ2-7, the complete variable domain reads GAGVSQTPSNKVTEKGKYVELRCDPISGHTALYWYRQSLGQGPEFLIYFQGTGAADDSGLPNDRFFAVRPEGSVSTLKIQRTERGDSAVYLCASSLGQGREQYFGPGTRLTVT.

In nucleotides, the CDR3 is TGTGCCTGGAGTGCAACCGGGACAGCAGGCGAGCCCCAGCATTTT. Protein: CAWSATGTAGEPQHF. The chain uses TRBV30 and TRBJ1-5, with 7 positions matching TRBD1. This CDR3 has 15 amino acids. V lost 1 base and J lost 8; bases outside the gene matches: 11. CDR1 is GTSNPN and CDR2 is SVGIG in the germline V gene (reference sequence).

This chain links TRBV6-1 with TRBJ1-5; D gene ambiguous. CDR1 is MNHNS and CDR2 is SASEGT in the germline V gene. The CDR3 is 16 amino acids. V shed 4 bases and J shed 2 bases, with 15 bases lying between them. In nucleotides, the CDR3 is TGTGCCAGCAGTGCCCTATGGGCAGGTGGCAATCAGCCCCAGCATTTT. Encoded protein: CASSALWAGGNQPQHF.

This clone was detected only once. V is TRBV29-1 and J is TRBJ1-6, with unresolved D. The CDR3 is 14 residues long. The V and J ends lost 6 bases and 6 bases respectively, with 15 bases between them. CDR1 is SQVTM, CDR2 ANQGSEA, per germline. As DNA, the CDR3 is TGCAGCGTAAAAGACCTATCCCCTAATTCACCCCTCCACTTT. Translating it yields CSVKDLSPNSPLHF.

Note on this clone: This CDR3 is also generated by other DNA sequences in the sample. The chain uses TRBV7-8 and TRBJ1-5; D not resolved. V shed 3 bases and J shed 3 bases, with 6 bases lying between them. Germline-derived CDR1 and CDR2 are SGHVS and FQNEAQ. CDR3 length: 13 amino acids. The CDR3 reads CASSFGVNQPQHF. The CDR3 bases are TGTGCCAGCAGCTTTGGAGTCAATCAGCCCCAGCATTTT.

The V gene is TRBV11-2, the J gene TRBJ2-2, with TRBD1 identical over 7 bases. CDR1 is SGHAT and CDR2 is FQNNGV in the germline V gene. The V gene end was trimmed by 5 bases and the J gene end by 5 bases; junction bases not matched to a gene: 8. The CDR3 totals 15 residues. The CDR3 here is CASSEGQFVTGELFF. In DNA, the CDR3 is TGTGCCAGCAGCGAGGGACAGTTTGTAACCGGGGAGCTGTTTTTT.

This chain joins TRBV7-9 and TRBJ2-3, with TRBD1 matching 7 bases. The ends lost 5 bases at V and 2 bases at J; junction bases unmatched: 19. CDR1 and CDR2 from the germline V gene are SEHNR and FQNEAQ (reference sequence). This CDR3 contains 19 residues. The CDR3 loop is CASSLLDSRTGPFTDTQYF. As DNA, the CDR3 is TGTGCCAGCAGCCTCCTGGACTCCAGGACAGGACCTTTCACAGATACGCAGTATTTT.

This chain links TRBV27 with TRBJ1-1; D unresolved. In germline, CDR1 is MNHEY, CDR2 SMNVEV (reference sequence). V lost 2 bases and J lost 4, with 11 bases in between. This CDR3 is 14 amino acids long. The CDR3 DNA sequence: TGTGCCAGCAGTTTAGTCTGGTCGGGCACTGAAGCTTTCTTT. It is translated as CASSLVWSGTEAFF.

The chain joins TRBV7-9 to TRBJ2-7; D is undetermined. Trimming stripped 5 bases from V and 9 bases from J, with 14 bases between. CDR1 is SEHNR and CDR2 is FQNEAQ in the germline V gene (reference sequence). CDR3 length: 12 residues. The CDR3 region is CASSRGRTGQYF. In DNA, the CDR3 is TGTGCCAGCAGCCGTGGACGAACCGGGCAGTACTTC.

This clone has more than one count but fewer than ten. This rearrangement joins TRBV6-1 to TRBJ1-2, with D maybe TRBD1 (6 bases). The germline CDR1 and CDR2 sequences are MNHNS and SASEGT. CDR3 size: 12 residues. V was cut by 5 bases and J by 7 bases, with 11 bases left in between. The CDR3 bases are TGTGCCAGCAGTAAAACAGGGTTTGGCTACACCTTC. It yields the protein CASSKTGFGYTF.

The CDR3 nucleotides are TGTGCCAGCAGTTCTTCCCAGAGTACCCGCGGTGGCTACACCTTC. This encodes CASSSSQSTRGGYTF. The chain uses TRBV27 and TRBJ1-2; no reliable D call. The germline V gene encodes CDR1 MNHEY and CDR2 SMNVEV (reference sequence). The V end lost 4 bases, the J end lost 7 bases, and 19 bases lay between the germline ends. CDR3 length: 15 residues.

The genes are TRBV29-1 and TRBJ2-7; no definite D call. V was trimmed by 8 bases and J by 2 bases, leaving 16 bases between them. The CDR3 loop spans 13 amino acids. CDR1 SQVTM and CDR2 ANQGSEA come from the germline V gene. The CDR3 reads CSFITGPPYEQYF. CDR3 bases: TGCAGCTTCATTACCGGGCCCCCCTACGAGCAGTACTTC.

This chain uses TRBV10-3 with TRBJ1-1; D is ambiguous. Germline V lookup: CDR1 ENHRY, CDR2 SYGVKD. V lost 6 bases, J lost 4 bases, and 15 bases lay in between. This CDR3 region has 14 residues. The CDR3, as DNA: TGTGCCATCAGGTCCCAGGCGGTTGGCACTGAAGCTTTCTTT. It encodes CAIRSQAVGTEAFF.

The chain combines TRBV2 with TRBJ2-7; perhaps TRBD1 as D (5 bases). In germline, CDR1 is SNHLY, CDR2 FYNNEI. CDR3 size: 11 residues. The ends were cut back, 7 bases at V and 6 bases at J, with 10 bases in the middle. The CDR3 region is CASNPGLEQYF. As DNA, the CDR3 is TGTGCCAGCAATCCAGGGCTCGAGCAGTACTTC.

The chain has TRBV14 and TRBJ1-1; D not certain. The germline CDR1 and CDR2 sequences are SGHDN and FVKESK. V gave up 4 bases and J gave up 8 bases, with 23 bases separating them. The CDR3 is made up of 16 amino acids. Here the CDR3 reads CASSRRPAGAEGEAFF. DNA for the CDR3: TGTGCCAGCAGCCGCCGACCCGCGGGCGCCGAAGGGGAAGCTTTCTTT.

This chain joins TRBV7-9 and TRBJ2-7; D unresolved. Germline CDR1 reads SEHNR; CDR2 reads FQNEAQ (reference sequence). The V end was cut by 1 base, the J end by 4 bases, with 5 bases between. CDR3 length equals 12 residues. The CDR3 protein is CASSLELYEQYF. In nucleotides, the CDR3 is TGTGCCAGCAGCTTAGAGTTATACGAGCAGTACTTC.

This clone was seen a single time. This rearrangement joins TRBV18 to TRBJ2-2, with D unclear. Trimming took 3 bases from V and 8 from J, leaving 19 bases between them. Germline CDR1 reads KGHSH; CDR2 reads LQKENI. The CDR3 is 16 residues long. CDR3 nucleotides: TGTGCCAGCTCACCCCCGGGCCTCCGATTCGTGGGGGAGCTGTTTTTT. Residues: CASSPPGLRFVGELFF.

This clone was counted a single time. One end of the junction does not line up with germline, which may come from a read error. The chain employs TRBV5-3 and TRBJ1-1; unclear D gene. TRBV5-3 is an open reading frame, and its role is uncertain. This CDR3 contains 13 residues. The CDR3 DNA follows: TGTGCCAGCAGCTGGGGTAAGGCAGCCGAAGCTTTCTTT. The encoded protein is CASSWGKAAEAFF.

The chain carries TRBV25-1 and TRBJ1-1, with D maybe TRBD1 (6 bases). Germline CDR1 MGHDK, CDR2 SYGVNS. This CDR3 is 16 amino acids long. The V end lost 2 bases, the J end lost 3 bases, and 16 bases lay between the germline ends. The CDR3 spells CASSEATGLLYTEAFF. CDR3 sequence (DNA): TGTGCCAGCAGTGAAGCGACAGGCCTGCTCTACACTGAAGCTTTCTTT.

The chain joins TRBV11-2 to TRBJ2-5; TRBD2 aligns across 8 bases. V shed 1 base, J shed 3 bases, and the junction held 1 base outside the gene matches. Germline CDR1 is SGHAT and CDR2 is FQNNGV. The CDR3 spans 14 residues. The chain's CDR3 is CASSLAAGEETQYF. The DNA for the CDR3 is TGTGCCAGCAGCTTAGCAGCGGGGGAAGAGACCCAGTACTTC.

There are a few counts of this clone. V and J are TRBV10-1 and TRBJ1-1; D uncertain. CDR1 WNHNN and CDR2 SYGVQD come from the germline V gene (reference sequence). The CDR3 has 13 residues. V was trimmed by 5 bases and J by 9 bases, leaving 16 bases between them. Written as DNA, the CDR3 is TGCGCCAGCAGTCGGAGGAATGACCAGAAAGCTTTCTTT. Encoded protein: CASSRRNDQKAFF.

The count of this clone is one. The chain combines TRBV14 with TRBJ1-6; D uncertain. The CDR3 sequence is 15 residues long. V was pared by 0 bases and J by 4 bases, with 7 bases between. CDR1 is SGHDN, CDR2 FVKESK, per germline. In DNA, the CDR3 is TGTGCCAGCAGCCAAGAAATCGGATATAATTCACCCCTCCACTTT. Its protein product is CASSQEIGYNSPLHF.

This sequence joins TRBV9 and TRBJ2-2; 8 bases align to TRBD1. CDR1 and CDR2 from the germline V gene are SGDLS and YYNGEE. This CDR3 is 16 amino acids long. V trimming: 4 bases; J trimming: 0 bases; junction bases outside the gene matches: 5. The CDR3 DNA sequence: TGTGCCAGCAGCACCCGACAGGGGCCGAACACCGGGGAGCTGTTTTTT. Amino acid sequence: CASSTRQGPNTGELFF.

The chain uses TRBV11-2 and TRBJ1-1; D unresolved. The germline V and J ends were trimmed by 4 bases and 1 base, with 7 bases remaining between them. The germline CDR1 and CDR2 sequences are SGHAT and FQNNGV. CDR3 length equals 13 residues. This CDR3 is CASSYGPNTEAFF. The CDR3 DNA is TGTGCCAGCAGCTATGGGCCGAACACTGAAGCTTTCTTT. Full variable domain (missing parts from reference TRBV11-2 and TRBJ1-1): EAGVAQSPRYKIIEKRQSVAFWCNPISGHATLYWYQQILGQGPKLLIQFQNNGVVDDSQLPKDRFSAERLKGVDSTLKIQPAKLEDSAVYLCASSYGPNTEAFFGQGTRLTVV.

The rearrangement links TRBV7-9 to TRBJ2-2, with D uncertain. V dropped 5 bases and J dropped 1 base, with 2 bases sitting between them. The germline gives CDR1 SEHNR, CDR2 FQNEAQ (reference sequence). This CDR3 has 12 amino acids. The chain's CDR3 is CASSGNTGELFF. CDR3 nucleotide sequence: TGTGCCAGCAGCGGGAACACCGGGGAGCTGTTTTTT.

The rearrangement uses TRBV11-2 and TRBJ2-1; no clear D gene. CDR1 and CDR2 from the germline V gene are SGHAT and FQNNGV. Trimming stripped 4 bases from V and 1 base from J, with 8 bases between. CDR3 size: 14 residues. CDR3 in amino acids: CASSSIRSYNEQFF. In DNA, the CDR3 is TGTGCCAGCAGCTCAATAAGGTCCTACAATGAGCAGTTCTTC. Together with reference TRBV11-2 and TRBJ2-1, the CDR3 gives the full variable domain: EAGVAQSPRYKIIEKRQSVAFWCNPISGHATLYWYQQILGQGPKLLIQFQNNGVVDDSQLPKDRFSAERLKGVDSTLKIQPAKLEDSAVYLCASSSIRSYNEQFFGPGTRLTVL.

The chain has TRBV28 and TRBJ1-6, with D possibly TRBD1 on 6 matching bases. The germline V gene has CDR1 MDHEN and CDR2 SYDVKM. The CDR3 covers 11 residues. V lost 5 bases and J 16 bases, leaving 12 bases between the germline ends. The CDR3 here is CASSLGGELHF. The DNA of the CDR3 is TGTGCCAGCAGTCTGGGGGGCGAACTCCACTTT.

The chain is built from TRBV10-1 and TRBJ2-5, with D perhaps matching TRBD1 (6 bases). CDR3 size: 14 residues. The ends were cut back, 3 bases at V and 4 bases at J, with 12 bases in the middle. Germline loops: CDR1 WNHNN, CDR2 SYGVQD (reference sequence). The CDR3 DNA reads TGCGCCAGCAGTGAAACCCGCAGGGGAGAGACCCAGTACTTC. This gives the protein CASSETRRGETQYF.